The 25 T cell receptor beta chains below come from one sample, sequenced in a study of blood T cell repertoires in COVID-19 (dated by TCRdb to 2020 to 2022). The library was prepared using the immunoSEQ multiplex PCR assay. The table was pulled from immuneACCESS by TCRdb, which kept in-frame rearrangements only. Such tables lose some clones; where checked, under half of the loss comes from unresolved V genes, and the rest has no known cause. A total of about 140,000 clones appear in this sample, roughly 84% of them only once. The ten largest clones represent 3% to 5% of the sample. Sequencing was done on a sample of peripheral blood. These TCRs come from a woman aged 55-70 years with acute or convalescent COVID-19.

V is TRBV9 and J is TRBJ1-5; 7 bases line up with TRBD1. Germline CDR1 SGDLS, CDR2 YYNGEE. The CDR3 consists of 13 residues. Unmatched junction bases numbered 7, after V lost 4 bases and J lost 9 bases. The CDR3 loop is CASSPRGRGPQHF. For the CDR3, the DNA is TGTGCCAGCAGCCCAAGGGGGCGTGGGCCCCAGCATTTT.

V gene TRBV6-6 combines with J gene TRBJ2-1; D remains ambiguous. The CDR3 sequence is 13 residues long. Germline-derived CDR1 and CDR2 are MNHNY and SVGAGI (reference sequence). Trimming shortened V by 8 bases and J by 0 bases, and 8 bases separated the two germline ends. CDR3 DNA: TGTGCCAGCCAACAGAGCTCCTACAATGAGCAGTTCTTC. This translates into CASQQSSYNEQFF.

The chain joins TRBV9 to TRBJ2-1; tentative D call: TRBD1 (6 bases). Germline V CDR1 and CDR2: SGDLS, YYNGEE. Trimming took off 0 bases at V and 6 bases at J, with 16 bases between the two ends. The CDR3 is 16 amino acids. CDR3: CASSVGGPNAGNEQFF. Written as DNA, the CDR3 is TGTGCCAGCAGCGTAGGGGGGCCCAATGCCGGCAATGAGCAGTTCTTC.

The J gene is TRBJ1-3, the V gene TRBV15, with D hard to call. Per the germline V gene, CDR1 is LNHNV and CDR2 is YYDKDF (reference sequence). The CDR3 length is 14 residues. Trimming pared 3 bases from V and 2 bases from J, leaving 8 bases between. The CDR3 sequence: CATSSRTTGNTIYF. The CDR3, as DNA: TGTGCCACCAGCAGTCGGACTACTGGAAACACCATATATTTT.

The genes are TRBV9 and TRBJ2-7; TRBD2 matches at 11 bases. This CDR3 spans 14 amino acids. Looked up from germline, CDR1 is SGDLS and CDR2 is YYNGEE. V lost 4 bases and J lost 6; bases outside the gene matches: 6. The CDR3: CASSLRLAGPEQYF. For the CDR3, the DNA is TGTGCCAGCAGCCTGCGACTAGCGGGACCCGAGCAGTACTTC.

The rearrangement uses TRBV4-2 and TRBJ2-3; 7 bases fit TRBD2. Germline V gene sequence: CDR1 LGHNA, CDR2 YNFKEQ. The CDR3 spans 16 residues. J gave up 3 bases and V 0 bases, and 6 bases lay outside the gene matches. CDR3 residues: CASSQERAAGTDTQYF. Here the CDR3 DNA reads TGTGCCAGCAGCCAAGAACGGGCAGCGGGGACAGATACGCAGTATTTT.

The J gene is TRBJ2-2, the V gene TRBV28, with 9 bases lining up with TRBD2. In germline, CDR1 is MDHEN, CDR2 SYDVKM. V gave up 4 bases and J gave up 7 bases; unmatched junction bases: 16. This CDR3 has 18 residues. CDR3 sequence reads: CASSSPMAGGPRVGELFF. CDR3 in DNA: TGTGCCAGCAGTTCACCAATGGCGGGAGGGCCGAGGGTCGGGGAGCTGTTTTTT.

The chain is built from TRBV6-5 and TRBJ1-1, with D possibly matching TRBD1 (5 bases). Germline assignment: CDR1 MNHEY and CDR2 SVGAGI. The CDR3 extends over 13 amino acids. V lost 2 bases and J lost 4, with 8 bases in between. CDR3 in amino acids: CASSYEGVTEAFF. For the CDR3, the DNA is TGTGCCAGCAGTTACGAAGGGGTCACTGAAGCTTTCTTT.

The V gene is TRBV14, the J gene TRBJ2-3; perhaps TRBD1 as D (6 bases). The CDR3 is 13 amino acids. Germline values: CDR1 SGHDN, CDR2 FVKESK. V was clipped by 9 bases and J by 2 bases, with 12 bases between them. DNA of the CDR3: TGTGCCAGTCAAGGACAGATCACAGATACGCAGTATTTT. It is translated as CASQGQITDTQYF. The full variable domain, completed using reference TRBV14 and TRBJ2-3, is EAGVTQFPSHSVIEKGQTVTLRCDPISGHDNLYWYRRVMGKEIKFLLHFVKESKQDESGMPNNRFLAERTGGTYSTLKVQPAELEDSGVYFCASQGQITDTQYFGPGTRLTVL.

The rearrangement joins TRBV27 to TRBJ2-1; tentatively, D is TRBD2 (6 bases). The CDR3 has 16 amino acids. CDR1 and CDR2 from the germline V gene are MNHEY and SMNVEV (reference sequence). Trimming took off 6 bases at V and 5 bases at J, with 20 bases between the two ends. CDR3 in DNA: TGTGCCAGCAGGGACCGGGGGACCCTTCGCCACAATGAGCAGTTCTTC. It is translated as CASRDRGTLRHNEQFF.

The chain has TRBV28 and TRBJ2-7; D may be TRBD2 (5 bases). The V and J ends lost 6 bases and 4 bases respectively, with 19 bases between them. Per the germline V gene, CDR1 is MDHEN and CDR2 is SYDVKM. This CDR3 has 15 residues. The CDR3 region is CASSRGRPGKYEQYF. CDR3 nucleotide sequence: TGTGCCAGCAGCCGCGGGCGTCCTGGTAAATACGAGCAGTACTTC. Full variable domain (remainder filled in from reference TRBV28 and TRBJ2-7): DVKVTQSSRYLVKRTGEKVFLECVQDMDHENMFWYRQDPGLGLRLIYFSYDVKMKEKGDIPEGYSVSREKKERFSLILESASTNQTSMYLCASSRGRPGKYEQYFGPGTRLTVT.

The V gene is TRBV18, the J gene TRBJ2-2; 10 positions match TRBD2. The CDR3 loop spans 17 amino acids. With V trimmed by 2 bases and J by 5 bases, 8 bases remained unmatched. The germline gives CDR1 KGHSH, CDR2 LQKENI. CDR3 DNA: TGTGCCAGCTCACCAGAAGCGGGAGGGCCCTGGACCGGGGAGCTGTTTTTT. Residues: CASSPEAGGPWTGELFF.

This chain joins TRBV11-2 and TRBJ1-1, with D tentatively TRBD1 (5 bases). CDR1 SGHAT and CDR2 FQNNGV come from the germline V gene. Trimming pared 5 bases from V and 5 bases from J, leaving 18 bases between. The CDR3 has 15 amino acids. CDR3: CASSPTYRRETEAFF. The CDR3 bases are TGTGCCAGCAGCCCGACTTATCGCAGGGAAACTGAAGCTTTCTTT.

The sample holds one count of this clone. The V call is TRBV5-1, the J call TRBJ2-2; 13 bases agree with TRBD2. This CDR3 spans 16 amino acids. Germline CDR1 SGHRS, CDR2 YFSETQ. J gave up 8 bases and V 4 bases, and 8 bases lay outside the gene matches. The CDR3 region is CASSGRLAGGGGELFF. DNA of the CDR3: TGCGCCAGCAGCGGAAGACTAGCGGGAGGCGGTGGGGAGCTGTTTTTT.

This clone was found a few times. V usage is TRBV30 and J usage is TRBJ1-6, with TRBD1 matching over 10 bases. CDR3 length: 15 residues. Germline V gene lookup returns CDR1 GTSNPN and CDR2 SVGIG (reference sequence). V lost 7 bases to trimming and J lost 7 bases; unmatched junction nucleotides: 10. CDR3 sequence: CAYRPSGQGNSPLHF. For the CDR3, the DNA is TGTGCCTATAGACCCTCGGGACAGGGGAATTCACCCCTCCACTTT.

The genes are TRBV20-1 and TRBJ2-5; D is possibly TRBD1 (5 bases). The V gene lost 8 bases and the J gene lost 5 bases, with 9 bases spanning the gap. Per the germline V gene, CDR1 is DFQATT and CDR2 is SNEGSKA (reference sequence). The CDR3 runs to 10 residues. The CDR3: CSQGTETQYF. CDR3 in DNA: TGCAGTCAGGGTACGGAGACCCAGTACTTC.

The chain joins TRBV18 to TRBJ1-4; TRBD1 might be the D (5 bases). CDR3 length equals 13 residues. V was shortened by 3 bases and J by 13 bases, with 15 bases between the two germline ends. Germline CDR1 KGHSH, CDR2 LQKENI. In nucleotides, the CDR3 is TGTGCCAGCTCACCTTCCGAGAATACAGGACTGTTTTTT. This codes for CASSPSENTGLFF.

This chain links TRBV19 with TRBJ1-3; the D gene is possibly TRBD1 (6 bases). V gave up 2 bases and J gave up 0 bases, with 14 bases separating them. The V gene's germline CDR1 is LNHDA and CDR2 SQIVND (reference sequence). The CDR3 is 17 residues long. The CDR3 DNA follows: TGTGCCAGTAGTATAAACTCGGACAGCAGCTCTGGAAACACCATATATTTT. This codes for CASSINSDSSSGNTIYF.

The chain uses TRBV6-2 or TRBV6-3 and TRBJ2-3; maybe TRBD2 (6 bases). The germline V gene encodes CDR1 MNHEY and CDR2 SVGEGT. V lost 6 bases, J lost 5 bases, and 24 bases lay in between. The CDR3 has 17 amino acids. DNA of the CDR3: TGTGCCAGCAGCCTTGCCAGGATTTCCCTCGGGGGAGATACGCAGTATTTT. This codes for CASSLARISLGGDTQYF.

This clone was counted a single time. V and J are TRBV5-1 and TRBJ2-2, with 7 bases fitting TRBD1. V dropped 2 bases and J dropped 4; count of bases not matched to a gene: 2. CDR1 is SGHRS and CDR2 is YFSETQ in the germline V gene. The CDR3 loop spans 14 amino acids. The CDR3, as DNA: TGCGCCAGCAGCTTCCGGACAGGCACCGGGGAGCTGTTTTTT. Residues: CASSFRTGTGELFF.

Comment on this clone: This sample also contains other DNA sequences that code for the same CDR3. The chain has TRBV19 and TRBJ2-7, with D tentatively TRBD2 (5 bases). The CDR3 has 14 amino acids. The ends were cut back, 6 bases at V and 1 base at J, with 13 bases in the middle. Germline CDR1 and CDR2: LNHDA and SQIVND (reference sequence). CDR3 nucleotides: TGTGCCAGTAGCCCGACTGGGAGTTCCTACGAGCAGTACTTC. The encoded protein is CASSPTGSSYEQYF.

The CDR3 is CSVDRGERYTF. The CDR3 DNA is TGCAGCGTGGACAGGGGTGAGCGCTACACCTTC. This chain joins TRBV29-1 and TRBJ1-2; 9 bases align to TRBD1. Germline V gene sequence: CDR1 SQVTM, CDR2 ANQGSEA. With V trimmed by 6 bases and J by 9 bases, 5 bases remained unmatched. The CDR3 consists of 11 residues.

V gene TRBV10-1 combines with J gene TRBJ1-3, with 8 bases identical to TRBD1. J was trimmed by 3 bases and V by 6 bases; bases with no gene match: 4. This CDR3 is 14 amino acids long. Per germline, CDR1 WNHNN and CDR2 SYGVQD (reference sequence). As DNA, the CDR3 is TGCGCCAGCAGGGGTGACAGGGGTGGAAACACCATATATTTT. Translation gives CASRGDRGGNTIYF.

CDR3: CATSDLRGGDEQFF. In DNA, the CDR3 is TGTGCCACCAGTGATTTGAGGGGAGGGGATGAGCAGTTCTTC. The V and J genes are TRBV24-1 and TRBJ2-1; 7 nucleotides agree with TRBD2. J was trimmed by 8 bases and V by 0 bases; bases with no gene match: 3. The CDR3 length is 14 residues. Germline lookup yields CDR1 KGHDR and CDR2 SFDVKD.

This chain connects TRBV20-1 to TRBJ2-1, with TRBD2 identical over 9 bases. The CDR3 is made up of 16 amino acids. V shed 3 bases, J shed 8 bases, and the junction held 14 bases outside the gene matches. The germline CDR1 and CDR2 sequences are DFQATT and SNEGSKA (reference sequence). The CDR3 region has the DNA TGCAGTGCTAGTCGTCCCCTAGCGGGAAATAACCATGAGCAGTTCTTC. Translation: CSASRPLAGNNHEQFF.